This T cell receptor beta chain was captured by sequencing in a study of cytomegalovirus exposure and HLA in healthy donors. The overall study: Around 80 million unique TCR sequences came from HLA-typed donors in an early release.

Primers for the PCR totalled 60 Vbeta and 13 Jbeta. Some clones are missing from TCRdb's copy, which holds only in-frame ones; the method was immunoSEQ multiplex PCR. The sample contains 35,000 to 40,000 clones, approximately 76% of which appear only once. CDR1 and CDR2 (germline): MNHEY, SMNVEV (reference sequence). The CDR3 is 15 residues long. Trimming shortened V by 0 bases and J by 4 bases, and 7 bases separated the two germline ends. In the case of this clone: This sample also contains other DNA sequences that code for the same CDR3.

The receptor was derived from a woman in her twenties or thirties in good health and CMV-seropositive. This chain joins TRBV27 and TRBJ2-6; D is undetermined. The sequenced sample was PBMCs. In nucleotides, the CDR3 is TGTGCCAGCAGTTTATCTGAGGCCGGGGCCAACGTCCTGACTTTC. Its translation is CASSLSEAGANVLTF.